These 16 T cell receptor beta chains share one sample of origin, sequenced in a study of PD-L1 blockade in urothelial cancer. Sequencing was performed with immunoSEQ multiplex PCR; in TCRdb, only in-frame clones are kept and a portion is missing. The repertoire includes about 40,000 clones, about 86% of them detected once, and about 17% sits in the top ten. Sample: PBMCs, taken around atezolizumab (anti-PD-L1) treatment. These receptors came from a man aged 55-75 years with urothelial cancer.

The rearrangement links TRBV27 to TRBJ2-5; 9 bases fit TRBD1. The V gene end was trimmed by 5 bases and the J gene end by 4 bases; junction bases not matched to a gene: 8. CDR3 length equals 15 residues. Germline V gene sequence: CDR1 MNHEY, CDR2 SMNVEV (reference sequence). The CDR3 DNA reads as TGTGCCAGCAGTCCGGACAGGGGTTCGGGAGAGACCCAGTACTTC. This sequence encodes CASSPDRGSGETQYF.

The genes are TRBV5-1 and TRBJ2-7; D gene unclear. V was trimmed by 0 bases and J by 1 base, leaving 11 bases between them. The germline V gene encodes CDR1 SGHRS and CDR2 YFSETQ. This CDR3 has 15 residues. The CDR3 loop is CASSLGSGRSYEQYF. In DNA form, the CDR3 reads TGCGCCAGCAGCTTGGGATCCGGCAGGTCCTACGAGCAGTACTTC.

The V call is TRBV4-1, the J call TRBJ2-2, with 9 bases aligning to TRBD2. The CDR3 runs to 17 residues. The junction had 8 bases not matched to a gene; V was cut back by 3 bases and J by 3 bases. Germline V gene sequence: CDR1 MGHRA, CDR2 YSYEKL. The CDR3 reads CASSQNGRGGYTGELFF. The DNA of the CDR3 is TGCGCCAGCAGCCAGAACGGGCGGGGGGGTTACACCGGGGAGCTGTTTTTT.

This sequence joins TRBV2 and TRBJ1-6, with 7 bases lining up with TRBD1. The CDR3 consists of 15 residues. With V trimmed by 4 bases and J by 7 bases, 7 bases remained unmatched. Germline V CDR1 and CDR2: SNHLY, FYNNEI. CDR3 in DNA: TGTGCCAGCAGTGCCGGAACAGGGGCAAATTCACCCCTCCACTTT. This translates into CASSAGTGANSPLHF.

The V and J genes are TRBV19 and TRBJ1-1, with D unclear. Trimming removed 6 bases from V and 1 base from J, with 15 bases in between. CDR1 is LNHDA, CDR2 SQIVND, per germline (reference sequence). The CDR3 covers 15 residues. The CDR3 bases are TGTGCCAGTAGCTCGGGAGATATGAGGAACACTGAAGCTTTCTTT. Amino acids: CASSSGDMRNTEAFF.

The rearrangement uses TRBV15 and TRBJ1-6, with 10 bases matching TRBD1. Germline V gene lookup returns CDR1 LNHNV and CDR2 YYDKDF (reference sequence). The CDR3 has 18 amino acids. Trimming removed 6 bases from V and 10 bases from J; junction bases left unmatched: 18. The CDR3 region has the DNA TGTGCCACCAGTGGACCGGGACAGGGGCTTTGGGACGGGTCACCCCTCCACTTT. Amino acid sequence: CATSGPGQGLWDGSPLHF.

The V and J genes are TRBV5-4 and TRBJ2-7, with D perhaps matching TRBD1 (6 bases). Germline CDR1 and CDR2: SGHNT and YYREEE (reference sequence). The germline V and J ends were trimmed by 0 bases and 7 bases, with 14 bases remaining between them. This CDR3 region has 14 residues. The CDR3 loop is CASSLEARGDEQYF. Here the CDR3 DNA reads TGTGCCAGCAGCTTGGAGGCCAGGGGCGATGAGCAGTACTTC.

This CDR3 reads CASSWESDNQPQHF. CDR3 nucleotide sequence: TGTGCCAGCAGCTGGGAGTCAGATAATCAGCCCCAGCATTTT. The chain joins TRBV7-9 to TRBJ1-5; D gene ambiguous. The V end was cut by 4 bases, the J end by 4 bases, with 11 bases between. There are 14 residues in the CDR3. The germline V gene has CDR1 SEHNR and CDR2 FQNEAQ (reference sequence).

This clone was counted only a few times. The V and J genes are TRBV19 and TRBJ1-2, with TRBD1 identical over 7 bases. The CDR3 is 18 amino acids. Germline trimming cut 5 bases from V and 0 bases from J; bases unmatched to any gene: 15. Germline loops: CDR1 LNHDA, CDR2 SQIVND (reference sequence). The CDR3 DNA follows: TGTGCCAGTAGTCCGACGACAGGGCTCCCTACTTCTAACTATGGCTACACCTTC. This gives the protein CASSPTTGLPTSNYGYTF.

V is TRBV5-6 and J is TRBJ2-2; D uncertain. V lost 0 bases to trimming and J lost 2 bases, with 5 bases between them. Germline V gives CDR1 SGHDT, CDR2 YYEEEE. The CDR3 totals 14 residues. Here the CDR3 reads CASSLGRNTGELFF. The CDR3 nucleotides read TGTGCCAGCAGCTTGGGCAGAAACACCGGGGAGCTGTTTTTT. The complete variable domain, with remaining parts taken from reference TRBV5-6 and TRBJ2-2, reads DAGVTQSPTHLIKTRGQQVTLRCSPKSGHDTVSWYQQALGQGPQFIFQYYEEEERQRGNFPDRFSGHQFPNYSSELNVNALLLGDSALYLCASSLGRNTGELFFGEGSRLTVL.

The J gene is TRBJ1-5, the V gene TRBV18, with D perhaps TRBD1 (6 bases). The CDR3 consists of 16 residues. The germline V gene encodes CDR1 KGHSH and CDR2 LQKENI. Trimming removed 1 base at V and 6 bases at J, with 16 bases between. CDR3 in DNA: TGTGCCAGCTCACCACGGTTGGGGGCGCCTGGTCAGCCCCAGCATTTT. This translates into CASSPRLGAPGQPQHF. Together with reference TRBV18 and TRBJ1-5, the CDR3 gives the full variable domain: NAGVMQNPRHLVRRRGQEARLRCSPMKGHSHVYWYRQLPEEGLKFMVYLQKENIIDESGMPKERFSAEFPKEGPSILRIQQVVRGDSAAYFCASSPRLGAPGQPQHFGDGTRLSIL.

The J gene is TRBJ1-4, the V gene TRBV4-2; a possible D gene is TRBD1 (5 bases). The germline gives CDR1 LGHNA, CDR2 YNFKEQ. V shed 8 bases and J shed 4 bases, with 17 bases lying between them. The CDR3 length is 15 residues. CDR3 nucleotides: TGTGCCAGCTCCCCCTTGACAGTACGTAATGAAAAACTGTTTTTT. Protein product: CASSPLTVRNEKLFF.

The gene calls are TRBV27 and TRBJ2-5; TRBD1 agrees at 12 bases. With 6 bases clipped from V and 5 bases from J, the junction kept 7 bases outside the gene matches. The V gene's germline CDR1 is MNHEY and CDR2 SMNVEV (reference sequence). The CDR3 sequence is 15 residues long. CDR3 residues: CASSSGTGGRETQYF. The DNA of the CDR3 is TGTGCCAGCAGCTCCGGGACAGGGGGCAGGGAGACCCAGTACTTC.

The V call is TRBV5-1, the J call TRBJ1-2; 7 bases fit TRBD1. This CDR3 spans 13 amino acids. Losses at the gene ends were 2 bases for V and 7 bases for J; bases not matched to a gene: 5. In germline, CDR1 is SGHRS, CDR2 YFSETQ. The CDR3 loop is CASSFTGEGGYTF. CDR3 in DNA: TGCGCCAGCAGCTTTACAGGGGAAGGTGGCTACACCTTC.

J is TRBJ1-1 and V is TRBV7-2, with TRBD1 as a possible D gene (6 bases). V was shortened by 1 base and J by 1 base, with 13 bases between the two germline ends. CDR3 length: 16 amino acids. Germline V gives CDR1 SGHTA, CDR2 FQGNSA. The CDR3 loop is CASSLEGTRSNTEAFF. In DNA, the CDR3 is TGTGCCAGCAGCTTAGAGGGGACAAGATCGAACACTGAAGCTTTCTTT.

The chain recombines TRBV27 with TRBJ1-5; no reliable D call. The CDR3 is made up of 14 amino acids. V was cut by 3 bases and J by 0 bases, with 6 bases left in between. The germline gives CDR1 MNHEY, CDR2 SMNVEV (reference sequence). The CDR3 DNA reads as TGTGCCAGCAGTTTCAGTGATAGCAATCAGCCCCAGCATTTT. Its protein product is CASSFSDSNQPQHF.